The entry that follows covers one TCR beta chain sequence. Deletions cut 3 bases from V and 9 bases from J, with 17 bases between. From germline, CDR1 is MNHNS and CDR2 SASEGT. There are 14 residues in the CDR3. Original processing methods: Reference gene primer amplification yielded estimated nucleated cell counts. Using immunoSEQ multiplex PCR, the repertoire was profiled, and TCRdb retains in-frame clones only, with some absent. D and trimming come from the DNA, and the V and J calls and clone size come from that table. The sample records 100,000 to 150,000 clones, about 87% being singletons. This entry belongs to a study of blood T cell repertoires in COVID-19. As for the study in general: Donors in the United States, Italy and Spain gave samples during acute or convalescent COVID-19. In each case, the material was cDNA or gDNA derived from T cells, B-cell-depleted T cells, or PBMCs.

The clonotype originates from a woman aged 55-69 years with acute or convalescent COVID-19. The J gene is TRBJ2-5, the V gene TRBV6-1; TRBD2 might be the D (6 bases). Sequenced: peripheral blood. CDR3 nucleotides: TGTGCCAGCAGTGAGGCTAGCAGGAGGGCGGCCCAGTACTTC. This codes for CASSEASRRAAQYF.